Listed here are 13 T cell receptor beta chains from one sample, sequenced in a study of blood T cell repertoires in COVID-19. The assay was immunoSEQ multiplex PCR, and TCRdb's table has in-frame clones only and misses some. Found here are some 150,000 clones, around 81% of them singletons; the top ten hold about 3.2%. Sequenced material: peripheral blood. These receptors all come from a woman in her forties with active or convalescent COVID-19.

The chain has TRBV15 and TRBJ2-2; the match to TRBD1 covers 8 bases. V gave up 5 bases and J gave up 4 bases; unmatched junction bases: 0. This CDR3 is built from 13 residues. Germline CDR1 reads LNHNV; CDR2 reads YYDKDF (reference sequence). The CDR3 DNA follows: TGTGCCACCAGCCAGGGGGCCACCGGGGAGCTGTTTTTT. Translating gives CATSQGATGELFF.

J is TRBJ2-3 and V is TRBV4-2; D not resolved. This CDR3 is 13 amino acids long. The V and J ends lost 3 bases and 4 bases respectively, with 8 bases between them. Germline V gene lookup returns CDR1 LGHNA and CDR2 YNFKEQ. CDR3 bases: TGTGCCAGCAGCCAGGAGAGTTCAGATACGCAGTATTTT. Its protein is CASSQESSDTQYF.

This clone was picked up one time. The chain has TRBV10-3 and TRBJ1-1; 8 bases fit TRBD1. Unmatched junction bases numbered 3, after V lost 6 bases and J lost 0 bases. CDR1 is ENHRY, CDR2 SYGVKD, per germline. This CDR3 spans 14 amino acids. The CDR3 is CAIRDRDLNTEAFF. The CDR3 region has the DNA TGTGCCATCAGGGACAGGGACCTGAACACTGAAGCTTTCTTT.

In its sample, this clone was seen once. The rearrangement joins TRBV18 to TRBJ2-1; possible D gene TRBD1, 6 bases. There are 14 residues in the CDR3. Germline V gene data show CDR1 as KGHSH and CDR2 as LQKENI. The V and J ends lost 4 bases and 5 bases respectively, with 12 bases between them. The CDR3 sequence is CASSQQGRNNEQFF. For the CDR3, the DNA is TGTGCCAGCTCACAACAGGGTCGGAACAATGAGCAGTTCTTC.

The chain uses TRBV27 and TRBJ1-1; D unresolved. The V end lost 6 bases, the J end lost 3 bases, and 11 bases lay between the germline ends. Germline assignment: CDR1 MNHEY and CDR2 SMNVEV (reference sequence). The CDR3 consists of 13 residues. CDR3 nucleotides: TGTGCCAGCAGCATCTCCCGGGACACTGAAGCTTTCTTT. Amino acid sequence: CASSISRDTEAFF.

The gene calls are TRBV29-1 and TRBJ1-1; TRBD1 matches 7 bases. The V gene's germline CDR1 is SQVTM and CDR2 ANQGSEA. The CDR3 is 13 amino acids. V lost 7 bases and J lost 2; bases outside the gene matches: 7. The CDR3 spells CSAPRDSNTEAFF. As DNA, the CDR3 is TGCAGCGCCCCGAGGGACAGCAACACTGAAGCTTTCTTT.

CDR3 nucleotide sequence: TGTGCCAGTAGTTCCCAGGGAAGGGTGGACGAGCAGTACTTC. Its protein is CASSSQGRVDEQYF. The J gene is TRBJ2-7, the V gene TRBV19; TRBD1 is a possible D gene (5 bases). The length of the CDR3 is 14 residues. V lost 5 bases, J lost 5 bases, and 16 bases lay in between. The germline gives CDR1 LNHDA, CDR2 SQIVND (reference sequence).

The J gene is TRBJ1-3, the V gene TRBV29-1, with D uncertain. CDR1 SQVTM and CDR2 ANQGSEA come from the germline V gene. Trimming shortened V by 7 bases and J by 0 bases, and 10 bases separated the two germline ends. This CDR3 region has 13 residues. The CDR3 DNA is TGCAGCGCGACTCCTAGCTCTGGAAACACCATATATTTT. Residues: CSATPSSGNTIYF.

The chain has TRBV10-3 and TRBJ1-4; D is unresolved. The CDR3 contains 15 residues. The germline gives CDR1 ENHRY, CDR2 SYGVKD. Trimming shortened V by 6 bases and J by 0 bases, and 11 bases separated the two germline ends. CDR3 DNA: TGTGCCATCAGCCCCGGGGAAACAACTAATGAAAAACTGTTTTTT. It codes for CAISPGETTNEKLFF.

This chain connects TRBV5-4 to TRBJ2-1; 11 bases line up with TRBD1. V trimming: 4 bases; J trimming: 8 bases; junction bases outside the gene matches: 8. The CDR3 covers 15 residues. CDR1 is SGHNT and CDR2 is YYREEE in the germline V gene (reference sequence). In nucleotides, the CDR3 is TGTGCCAGCAGCCGCCCCGGACAGGGGGCCTATGAGCAGTTCTTC. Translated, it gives CASSRPGQGAYEQFF.

The chain's CDR3 is CASSIGGGSVYTF. CDR3 sequence (DNA): TGTGCCAGTAGTATAGGAGGGGGCTCGGTCTACACCTTC. The chain links TRBV19 to TRBJ1-2, with 7 bases lining up with TRBD1. The V and J ends lost 1 base and 10 bases, in that order; junction bases with no gene match: 6. Looked up from germline, CDR1 is LNHDA and CDR2 is SQIVND (reference sequence). The CDR3 loop spans 13 amino acids.

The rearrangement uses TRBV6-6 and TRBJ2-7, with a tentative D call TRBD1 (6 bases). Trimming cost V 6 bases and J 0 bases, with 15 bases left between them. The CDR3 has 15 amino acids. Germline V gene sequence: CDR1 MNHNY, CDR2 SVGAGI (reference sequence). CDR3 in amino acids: CASSPDSLVSYEQYF. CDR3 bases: TGTGCCAGCAGCCCGGACAGCCTCGTCTCCTACGAGCAGTACTTC.

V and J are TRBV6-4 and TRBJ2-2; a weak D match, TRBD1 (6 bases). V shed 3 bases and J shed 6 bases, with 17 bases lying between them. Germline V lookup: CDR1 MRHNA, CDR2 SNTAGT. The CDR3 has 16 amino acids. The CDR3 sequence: CASSETGHRGAGELFF. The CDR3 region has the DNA TGTGCCAGCAGTGAGACGGGACACCGCGGTGCCGGGGAGCTGTTTTTT.